Below are 21 T cell receptor beta chains sequenced from a single sample in a study of shared clonotypes between healthy human individuals (dated by TCRdb to between 2020 and 2021). The method behind the library was the immunoSEQ multiplex PCR assay. TCRdb limited this immuneACCESS table to in-frame rearrangements with V and J called. A share of clones is missing; checked studies link under half to unresolved V genes, and the rest is unexplained. For this sample there are about 2,500,000 clones; around 94% appear just once. The ten largest clones take up 0.14% of the sample. What was sequenced was naive CD4+ T cells sorted from blood. What the cell subset or site label conveys for this sample: CD45RA+ positively selected. Source of these receptors: a man in his late teens or twenties in good health.

This CDR3 is CASSSDGQGINEQYF. CDR3 coding DNA: TGCGCCAGCAGCTCGGACGGGCAGGGGATCAACGAGCAGTACTTC. The chain couples TRBV5-1 to TRBJ2-7; maybe TRBD1 (6 bases). CDR1 is SGHRS, CDR2 YFSETQ, per germline. V was shortened by 3 bases and J by 5 bases, with 18 bases between the two germline ends. The CDR3 is 15 amino acids.

The gene calls are TRBV7-2 and TRBJ2-7; TRBD1 aligns across 11 bases. J gave up 5 bases and V 4 bases, and 13 bases lay outside the gene matches. CDR3 size: 17 residues. Germline V gene sequence: CDR1 SGHTA, CDR2 FQGNSA. The CDR3 coding sequence is TGTGCCAGCAGCTACTTCTCAGGACAGGGGGCATTCAACGAGCAGTACTTC. Translated, it gives CASSYFSGQGAFNEQYF. Drawing the rest from reference TRBV7-2 and TRBJ2-7, the complete variable domain is GAGVSQSPSNKVTEKGKDVELRCDPISGHTALYWYRQSLGQGLEFLIYFQGNSAPDKSGLPSDRFSAERTGGSVSTLTIQRTQQEDSAVYLCASSYFSGQGAFNEQYFGPGTRLTVT.

V usage is TRBV9 and J usage is TRBJ2-5, with 11 bases that match TRBD2. Germline V gene sequence: CDR1 SGDLS, CDR2 YYNGEE. The CDR3 extends over 16 amino acids. V dropped 5 bases and J dropped 2; count of bases not matched to a gene: 8. CDR3 protein: CASRAGTSGAQETQYF. The CDR3 DNA reads TGTGCCAGCAGGGCTGGGACTAGCGGAGCGCAAGAGACCCAGTACTTC.

The V gene is TRBV18, the J gene TRBJ1-6; D gene ambiguous. The CDR3 is made up of 16 amino acids. V was trimmed by 6 bases and J by 9 bases, leaving 21 bases between them. CDR1 is KGHSH and CDR2 is LQKENI in the germline V gene. CDR3 sequence reads: CASSPSETRSLSPLHF. DNA of the CDR3: TGTGCCAGCTCTCCCTCCGAGACCAGGAGTCTTTCACCCCTCCACTTT.

In its sample, this clone was seen a few times. The chain joins TRBV30 to TRBJ1-1; tentative D call: TRBD1 (5 bases). Germline CDR1 and CDR2: GTSNPN and SVGIG (reference sequence). This CDR3 spans 13 amino acids. V was cut by 4 bases and J by 1 base, with 10 bases left in between. CDR3 DNA sequence: TGTGCCTGGATACGACAGCGGAACACTGAAGCTTTCTTT. It yields the protein CAWIRQRNTEAFF.

This chain's CDR3 is CASSPKAGDSGANVLTF. In DNA, the CDR3 is TGTGCCAGCTCACCTAAGGCAGGGGACTCTGGGGCCAACGTCCTGACTTTC. The chain recombines TRBV18 with TRBJ2-6; weak D call: TRBD1 (6 bases). The CDR3 runs to 17 residues. Trimming cost V 3 bases and J 0 bases, with 12 bases left between them. In germline, CDR1 is KGHSH, CDR2 LQKENI.

This rearrangement joins TRBV5-4 to TRBJ1-6; TRBD1 agrees at 12 bases. Losses at the gene ends were 2 bases for V and 9 bases for J; bases not matched to a gene: 3. The germline CDR1 and CDR2 sequences are SGHNT and YYREEE (reference sequence). The CDR3 totals 15 residues. The CDR3 DNA reads TGTGCCAGCAGCTTCGGGACAGGGGGCGGTTCACCCCTCCACTTT. Translated: CASSFGTGGGSPLHF.

Only one count was recorded for this clone. The J gene is TRBJ1-2, the V gene TRBV30; D remains ambiguous. The CDR3 contains 15 residues. CDR1 and CDR2 (germline): GTSNPN, SVGIG (reference sequence). The V gene lost 3 bases and the J gene lost 3 bases, with 17 bases spanning the gap. Here the CDR3 DNA reads TGTGCCTGGAGGCGGCTCCTCGGTCGCGACTATGGCTACACCTTC. Its protein product is CAWRRLLGRDYGYTF.

The chain couples TRBV19 to TRBJ2-7; D unresolved. Deletions cut 1 base from V and 0 bases from J, with 7 bases between. Looked up from germline, CDR1 is LNHDA and CDR2 is SQIVND (reference sequence). The CDR3 totals 14 residues. CDR3 region: CASSIGVHSYEQYF. The CDR3 DNA follows: TGTGCCAGTAGTATAGGAGTCCACTCCTACGAGCAGTACTTC.

The chain couples TRBV18 to TRBJ2-7; 8 nucleotides line up with TRBD2. Losses at the gene ends were 6 bases for V and 4 bases for J; bases not matched to a gene: 8. Germline CDR1 is KGHSH and CDR2 is LQKENI. This CDR3 contains 14 residues. The chain's CDR3 is CASSSGSGGYEQYF. CDR3 DNA: TGTGCCAGCTCCTCCGGAAGCGGGGGTTACGAGCAGTACTTC.

This chain links TRBV5-1 with TRBJ2-1, with TRBD2 identical over 13 bases. Trimming cost V 4 bases and J 7 bases; bases outside gene matches: 5. The CDR3 spans 15 residues. Per the germline V gene, CDR1 is SGHRS and CDR2 is YFSETQ. The CDR3 is CASSTGTSGINEQFF. In DNA form, the CDR3 reads TGCGCCAGCAGCACCGGGACTAGCGGGATAAATGAGCAGTTCTTC.

This clone turned up a few times. J is TRBJ1-6 and V is TRBV18; TRBD1 agrees at 10 bases. This CDR3 is built from 14 residues. CDR1 is KGHSH and CDR2 is LQKENI in the germline V gene. V shed 5 bases and J 8 bases; nucleotides not matched to a gene: 3. The CDR3 here is CASSSGTGDSPLHF. The CDR3 region has the DNA TGTGCCAGCTCATCCGGGACAGGGGATTCACCCCTCCACTTT.

As concerns this clone: Distinct nucleotide sequences in the sample also encode this CDR3. This rearrangement joins TRBV5-6 to TRBJ2-3; D is uncertain. V was trimmed by 2 bases and J by 0 bases, leaving 1 base between them. The CDR3 is 12 residues long. From germline, CDR1 is SGHDT and CDR2 YYEEEE. The DNA of the CDR3 is TGTGCCAGCAGCTTTAGCACAGATACGCAGTATTTT. Translated, it gives CASSFSTDTQYF.

Points on this clone: The germline gene is not matched at one end of the junction; a read error may be the cause. The chain employs TRBV6-1 and TRBJ1-4; 9 positions match TRBD1. Germline V gene data show CDR1 as MNHNS and CDR2 as SASEGT. The CDR3 runs to 12 residues. The CDR3 nucleotides read TGTGCCAGCACCGGACAGGGGAGACAGATCGGTTTT. This encodes CASTGQGRQIGF.

This chain uses TRBV4-2 with TRBJ1-6; D is uncertain. Germline CDR1 and CDR2: LGHNA and YNFKEQ. With 1 base removed from V and 8 bases from J, the gap between germline ends came to 6 bases. This CDR3 comprises 13 residues. In DNA, the CDR3 is TGTGCCAGCAGCCAAGCCGGTGATTCACCCCTCCACTTT. Translation gives CASSQAGDSPLHF.

This chain joins TRBV5-4 and TRBJ1-3; D not certain. The CDR3 loop spans 12 amino acids. V gave up 3 bases and J gave up 2 bases, with 3 bases separating them. Looked up from germline, CDR1 is SGHNT and CDR2 is YYREEE (reference sequence). The chain's CDR3 is CASSSTGNTIYF. The CDR3 DNA is TGTGCCAGCAGCTCCACTGGAAACACCATATATTTT.

Regarding this clone: Other DNA sequences in the sample encode the same CDR3. The rearrangement uses TRBV6-1 and TRBJ1-5, with D unclear. The ends were cut back, 1 base at V and 3 bases at J, with 7 bases in the middle. The CDR3 length is 14 residues. Germline CDR1 is MNHNS and CDR2 is SASEGT. CDR3 residues: CASSEVGFNQPQHF. CDR3 nucleotide sequence: TGTGCCAGCAGTGAAGTCGGTTTCAATCAGCCCCAGCATTTT.

The rearrangement links TRBV6-5 to TRBJ2-5, with TRBD1 matching over 9 bases. CDR3 length equals 15 residues. Germline V gene lookup returns CDR1 MNHEY and CDR2 SVGAGI. V shed 2 bases, J shed 9 bases, and the junction held 10 bases outside the gene matches. The CDR3 DNA sequence: TGTGCCAGCAGTTACGGACAGGGGACCTCGGGGGCCCAGTACTTC. Its protein is CASSYGQGTSGAQYF.

The genes are TRBV30 and TRBJ2-7; a weak D match, TRBD1 (6 bases). Trimming stripped 3 bases from V and 3 bases from J, with 15 bases between. The CDR3 runs to 14 residues. CDR1 and CDR2 from the germline V gene are GTSNPN and SVGIG (reference sequence). CDR3 DNA: TGTGCCTGGAGACCGCAGGGGTTGGTCTACGAGCAGTACTTC. It specifies CAWRPQGLVYEQYF.

V usage is TRBV2 and J usage is TRBJ2-6; D possibly corresponds to TRBD2 (5 bases). The CDR3 contains 15 residues. V was cut by 8 bases and J by 0 bases, with 11 bases left in between. Germline V gives CDR1 SNHLY, CDR2 FYNNEI. CDR3 protein: CASRTENSGANVLTF. CDR3 coding DNA: TGTGCCAGCCGGACTGAAAACTCTGGGGCCAACGTCCTGACTTTC.

This chain links TRBV9 with TRBJ1-5; perhaps TRBD1 as D (6 bases). Deletions cut 4 bases from V and 0 bases from J, with 17 bases between. The CDR3 has 17 amino acids. Germline assignment: CDR1 SGDLS and CDR2 YYNGEE. CDR3 sequence reads: CASSTWTALYSNQPQHF. Written as DNA, the CDR3 is TGTGCCAGCAGCACTTGGACAGCACTTTATAGCAATCAGCCCCAGCATTTT.